A single sample is the source of the 19 T cell receptor beta chains below, sequenced in a study of T cells after yellow fever vaccination (dated by TCRdb to between 2018 and 2020). The treatment or condition label for this specimen denotes: live attenuated yellow fever vaccine strain. Library creation used 5' RACE. The listed sequencing device is Illumina HiSeq 2500. TCRdb trimmed public reads at Q25 via fastp, called clones via MiXCR and kept in-frame beta chains. CDR3 protein duplicates are merged, each entry listing the most common genes and DNA. For this sample there are some 550,000 distinct CDR3 sequences; 15% to 20% appear just once. The ten most abundant clones make up around 15% of the sample. This material consisted of PBMCs, taken 15 days after the yellow fever booster vaccination. These receptors all stem from a man aged 30-40 years who received the YFV17D yellow fever vaccine.

CDR3 in DNA: TGTGCCTCCCAGGACAGGGGGACAGAGACCCAGTACTTC. Translation: CASQDRGTETQYF. The chain is built from TRBV12-3 or TRBV12-4 and TRBJ2-5, with 10 nucleotides matching TRBD1. The CDR3 has 13 amino acids. Trimming at V came to 11 bases and at J to 4 bases, leaving 7 bases not matched to a gene.

The rearrangement joins TRBV11-2 to TRBJ2-5, with 10 bases that match TRBD1. This CDR3 region has 18 residues. Per the germline V gene, CDR1 is SGHAT and CDR2 is FQNNGV. J lost 0 bases, V lost 4 bases, and 11 bases had no gene match. The CDR3 coding sequence is TGTGCCAGCAGCTCCCGGCCCGGGACAGGGGTTTACCAAGAGACCCAGTACTTC. It yields the protein CASSSRPGTGVYQETQYF. The full variable domain, in which reference TRBV11-2 and TRBJ2-5 provide the parts outside the CDR3, is EAGVAQSPRYKIIEKRQSVAFWCNPISGHATLYWYQQILGQGPKLLIQFQNNGVVDDSQLPKDRFSAERLKGVDSTLKIQPAKLEDSAVYLCASSSRPGTGVYQETQYFGPGTRLLVL.

The chain joins TRBV15 to TRBJ2-7; 7 nucleotides agree with TRBD2. Germline trimming cut 5 bases from V and 3 bases from J; bases unmatched to any gene: 4. The germline gives CDR1 LNHNV, CDR2 YYDKDF (reference sequence). CDR3 length: 13 amino acids. For the CDR3, the DNA is TGTGCCACCAGCCAAGGGACTAACTACGAGCAGTACTTC. Encoded protein: CATSQGTNYEQYF.

This clonotype was seen a few times. V is TRBV12-3 or TRBV12-4 and J is TRBJ2-7; the D gene is possibly TRBD1 (5 bases). V lost 6 bases to trimming and J lost 0 bases, with 12 bases between them. The CDR3 is 14 residues long. CDR3 amino acids: CASSQGLSSYEQYF. The DNA for the CDR3 is TGTGCCAGCAGCCAGGGCTTGAGCTCCTACGAGCAGTACTTC.

Here the CDR3 reads CASSRQGSNTGELFF. Here the CDR3 DNA reads TGTGCCAGCAGCCGACAGGGATCGAACACCGGGGAGCTGTTTTTT. The chain joins TRBV5-5 to TRBJ2-2; TRBD1 agrees at 7 bases. The V segment lost 4 bases and the J segment 0 bases; nucleotides outside the gene matches: 3. CDR3 length: 15 residues. Germline V gene lookup returns CDR1 SGHKS and CDR2 YYEKEE (reference sequence).

The V call is TRBV3-1, the J call TRBJ1-1; no clear D gene. Per germline, CDR1 LGHDT and CDR2 YNNKEL (reference sequence). V was pared by 3 bases and J by 12 bases, with 14 bases between. CDR3 length equals 12 residues. CDR3: CASSHRVTTPFF. Written as DNA, the CDR3 is TGTGCCAGCAGCCACCGAGTCACAACTCCTTTCTTT.

V gene TRBV29-1 combines with J gene TRBJ1-1; D not resolved. The germline V and J ends were trimmed by 6 bases and 5 bases, with 10 bases remaining between them. The length of the CDR3 is 11 residues. Germline CDR1 and CDR2: SQVTM and ANQGSEA. In DNA, the CDR3 is TGCAGCGTAACAGAGAGGACTGAAGCTTTCTTT. This codes for CSVTERTEAFF. The complete variable domain, with remaining parts taken from reference TRBV29-1 and TRBJ1-1, reads SAVISQKPSRDICQRGTSLTIQCQVDSQVTMMFWYRQQPGQSLTLIATANQGSEATYESGFVIDKFPISRPNLTFSTLTVSNMSPEDSSIYLCSVTERTEAFFGQGTRLTVV.

This chain links TRBV2 with TRBJ2-7; perhaps TRBD1 as D (5 bases). The CDR3 contains 14 residues. Trimming took off 3 bases at V and 5 bases at J, with 14 bases between the two ends. Germline CDR1 reads SNHLY; CDR2 reads FYNNEI. This CDR3 is CASSEQGTGNEQYF. As DNA, the CDR3 is TGTGCCAGCAGTGAGCAGGGAACAGGAAACGAGCAGTACTTC.

In its sample, this clonotype was seen a few times. The germline gene is not matched at one end of the junction; a read error may be the cause. V gene TRBV7-2 combines with J gene TRBJ2-5; D is uncertain. The CDR3 has 14 residues. Germline CDR1 is SGHTA and CDR2 is FQGNSA. CDR3 coding DNA: TGTGCCAGCAGCTTAGGGGTTGACCAGGAGACCCAGTACTTC. This gives the protein CASSLGVDQETQYF.

The table lists this clonotype with a few counts. The V call is TRBV5-1, the J call TRBJ2-7; 9 positions agree with TRBD2. This CDR3 spans 14 amino acids. V was pared by 2 bases and J by 4 bases, with 4 bases of the junction left unmatched. Germline lookup yields CDR1 SGHRS and CDR2 YFSETQ. CDR3 in DNA: TGCGCCAGCAGCTTTACGGGACTAGCTTACGAGCAGTACTTC. It codes for CASSFTGLAYEQYF.

This clonotype was found a few times. The chain carries TRBV28 and TRBJ2-1, with a possible D match to TRBD2 (5 bases). CDR1 is MDHEN, CDR2 SYDVKM, per germline. Deletions cut 3 bases from V and 8 bases from J, with 8 bases between. CDR3 size: 12 residues. The CDR3 is CASSFGGHEQFF. The DNA of the CDR3 is TGTGCCAGCAGTTTCGGCGGGCATGAGCAGTTCTTC.

The chain uses TRBV4-1 and TRBJ2-2; 12 bases match TRBD2. Unmatched junction bases numbered 5, after V lost 3 bases and J lost 6 bases. The CDR3 is made up of 16 amino acids. Germline V gives CDR1 MGHRA, CDR2 YSYEKL. The CDR3 DNA is TGCGCCAGCAGCCAGCCACTAGCGGGAGGTTCCGGGGAGCTGTTTTTT. Amino acid sequence: CASSQPLAGGSGELFF.

The rearrangement links TRBV7-9 to TRBJ2-7, with a possible D match to TRBD1 (5 bases). CDR3 size: 14 residues. Germline lookup yields CDR1 SEHNR and CDR2 FQNEAQ (reference sequence). With 1 base removed from V and 2 bases from J, the gap between germline ends came to 9 bases. CDR3 amino acids: CASSLGIGAYEQYF. CDR3 nucleotides: TGTGCCAGCAGCTTAGGCATAGGGGCCTACGAGCAGTACTTC.

In this sample, this clonotype turned up many times. At one of its ends the junction is not consistent with the germline gene, which may arise from a read error. This chain joins TRBV5-1 and TRBJ2-3; D is uncertain. From germline, CDR1 is SGHRS and CDR2 YFSETQ. The length of the CDR3 is 11 residues. The CDR3 loop reads CASSFTDTQYF. CDR3 DNA sequence: TGTGCCAGCAGCTTCACAGATACGCAGTATTTT.

The V gene is TRBV7-9, the J gene TRBJ2-3; D is undetermined. CDR1 SEHNR and CDR2 FQNEAQ come from the germline V gene (reference sequence). The CDR3 sequence is 13 residues long. Trimming pared 4 bases from V and 5 bases from J, leaving 10 bases between. CDR3 bases: TGTGCCAGCAGCTGGATGGACCGAGATACGCAGTATTTT. It yields the protein CASSWMDRDTQYF.

This clonotype has just a few counts. V is TRBV12-3 or TRBV12-4 and J is TRBJ2-2, with D uncertain. V lost 3 bases and J lost 7, with 12 bases in between. The CDR3 has 14 residues. CDR3 DNA: TGTGCCAGCAGTTTGGTGGCGGTAGGCGGGGAGCTGTTTTTT. It codes for CASSLVAVGGELFF.

J is TRBJ2-5 and V is TRBV7-2; D is perhaps TRBD2 (6 bases). The V gene's germline CDR1 is SGHTA and CDR2 FQGNSA. Trimming cost V 7 bases and J 4 bases, with 16 bases left between them. The CDR3 has 14 residues. The CDR3 loop reads CASKNGGPTETQYF. CDR3 sequence (DNA): TGTGCCAGCAAAAACGGAGGGCCTACAGAGACCCAGTACTTC. Variable domain in full (rest from reference TRBV7-2 and TRBJ2-5): GAGVSQSPSNKVTEKGKDVELRCDPISGHTALYWYRQSLGQGLEFLIYFQGNSAPDKSGLPSDRFSAERTGGSVSTLTIQRTQQEDSAVYLCASKNGGPTETQYFGPGTRLLVL.

The chain has TRBV20-1 and TRBJ2-1; 13 bases line up with TRBD2. CDR3 size: 17 residues. The junction had 12 bases not matched to a gene; V was cut back by 1 base and J by 9 bases. Germline CDR1 DFQATT, CDR2 SNEGSKA (reference sequence). CDR3 in DNA: TGCAGTGCTAGAGGGGGGGATCCGGGACTAGCGGGATTTGAGCAGTTCTTC. It encodes CSARGGDPGLAGFEQFF.

This clonotype was seen a few times. V is TRBV21-1 and J is TRBJ2-1; whether TRBD2, the table's D call, matches the DNA was not checked. TRBV21-1 is flagged as a pseudogene. The CDR3 totals 14 residues. The CDR3 DNA is TGTGCCAGCAGCAAAAGGGAGGGGGGCAATGAGCAGTTCTTC. Its translation is CASSKREGGNEQFF.